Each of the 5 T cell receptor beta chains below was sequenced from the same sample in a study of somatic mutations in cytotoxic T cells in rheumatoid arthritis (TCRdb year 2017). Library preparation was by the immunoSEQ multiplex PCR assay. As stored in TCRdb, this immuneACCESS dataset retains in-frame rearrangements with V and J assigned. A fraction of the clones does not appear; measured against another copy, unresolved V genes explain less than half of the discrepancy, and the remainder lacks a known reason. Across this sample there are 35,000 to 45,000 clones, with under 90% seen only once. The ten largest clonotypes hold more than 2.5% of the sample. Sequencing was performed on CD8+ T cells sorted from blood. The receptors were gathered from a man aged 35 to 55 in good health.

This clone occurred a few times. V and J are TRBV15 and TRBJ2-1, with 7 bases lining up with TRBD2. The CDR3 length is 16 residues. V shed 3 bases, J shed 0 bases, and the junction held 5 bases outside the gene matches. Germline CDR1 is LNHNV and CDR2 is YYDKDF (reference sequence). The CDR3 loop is CATSSTSVSSYNEQFF. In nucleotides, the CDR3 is TGTGCCACCAGCAGCACTAGCGTAAGCTCCTACAATGAGCAGTTCTTC.

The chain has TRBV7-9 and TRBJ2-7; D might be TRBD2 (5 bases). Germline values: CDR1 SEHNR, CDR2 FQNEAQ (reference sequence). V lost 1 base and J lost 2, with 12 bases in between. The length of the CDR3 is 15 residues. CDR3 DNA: TGTGCCAGCAGCTTAGAGGCGGGTGGACCCTACGAGCAGTACTTC. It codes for CASSLEAGGPYEQYF.

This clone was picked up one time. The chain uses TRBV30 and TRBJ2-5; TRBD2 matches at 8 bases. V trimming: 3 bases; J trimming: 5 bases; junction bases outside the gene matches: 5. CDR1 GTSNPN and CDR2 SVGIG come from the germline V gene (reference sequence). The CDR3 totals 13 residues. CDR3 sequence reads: CAWSEGLGETQYF. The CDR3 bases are TGTGCCTGGAGCGAGGGACTAGGGGAGACCCAGTACTTC.

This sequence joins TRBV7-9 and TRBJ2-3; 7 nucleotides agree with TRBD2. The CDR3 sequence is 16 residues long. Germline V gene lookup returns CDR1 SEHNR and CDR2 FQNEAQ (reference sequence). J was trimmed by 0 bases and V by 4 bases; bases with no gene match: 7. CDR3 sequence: CASSSPSGSSTDTQYF. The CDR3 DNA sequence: TGTGCCAGCAGCTCTCCTAGCGGATCTAGCACAGATACGCAGTATTTT.

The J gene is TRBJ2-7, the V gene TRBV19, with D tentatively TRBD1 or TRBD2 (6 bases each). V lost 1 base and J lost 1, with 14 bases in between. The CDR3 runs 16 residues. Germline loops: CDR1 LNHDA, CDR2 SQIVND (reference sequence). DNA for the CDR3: TGTGCCAGTAGTATAGGGAGGGGGTCGCGATCCTACGAGCAGTACTTC. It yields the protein CASSIGRGSRSYEQYF.